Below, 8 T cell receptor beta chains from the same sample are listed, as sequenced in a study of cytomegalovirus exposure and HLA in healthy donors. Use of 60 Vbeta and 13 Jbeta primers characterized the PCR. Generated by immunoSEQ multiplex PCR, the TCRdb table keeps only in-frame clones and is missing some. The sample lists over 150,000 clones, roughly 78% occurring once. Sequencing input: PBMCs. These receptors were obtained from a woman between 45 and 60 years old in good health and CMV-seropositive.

The CDR3 is CASIPPGRGSTEAFF. For the CDR3, the DNA is TGTGCCAGCATCCCCCCCGGGCGGGGGTCCACTGAAGCTTTCTTT. V gene TRBV27 combines with J gene TRBJ1-1; possibly TRBD1 for D (5 bases). The CDR3 runs to 15 residues. Germline V lookup: CDR1 MNHEY, CDR2 SMNVEV (reference sequence). V was clipped by 7 bases and J by 4 bases, with 19 bases between them.

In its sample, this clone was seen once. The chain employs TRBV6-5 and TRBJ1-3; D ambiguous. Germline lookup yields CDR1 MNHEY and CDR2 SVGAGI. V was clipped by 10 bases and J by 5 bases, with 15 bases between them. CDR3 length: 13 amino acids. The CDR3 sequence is CATGGIERNTIYF. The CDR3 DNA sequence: TGTGCCACCGGAGGGATAGAAAGAAACACCATATATTTT.

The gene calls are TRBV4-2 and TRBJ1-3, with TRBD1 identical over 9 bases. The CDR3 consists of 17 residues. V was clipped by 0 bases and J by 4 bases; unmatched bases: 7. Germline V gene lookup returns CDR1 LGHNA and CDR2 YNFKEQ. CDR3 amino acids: CASSQEATGGRGNTIYF. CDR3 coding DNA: TGTGCCAGCAGCCAAGAGGCCACAGGGGGCAGAGGAAACACCATATATTTT.

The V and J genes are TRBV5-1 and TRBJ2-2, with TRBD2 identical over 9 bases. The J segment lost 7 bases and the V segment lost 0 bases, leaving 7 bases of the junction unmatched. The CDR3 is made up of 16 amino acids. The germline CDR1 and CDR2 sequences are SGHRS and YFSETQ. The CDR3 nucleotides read TGCGCCAGCAGCTTGGCTAGCGGGAAGGCCGGCGGGGAGCTGTTTTTT. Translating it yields CASSLASGKAGGELFF.

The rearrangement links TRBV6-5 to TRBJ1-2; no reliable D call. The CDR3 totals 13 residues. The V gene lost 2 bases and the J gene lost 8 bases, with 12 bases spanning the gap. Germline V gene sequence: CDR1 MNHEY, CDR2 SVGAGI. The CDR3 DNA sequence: TGTGCCAGCAGTTACGGCCACCGAGGGGGCTACACCTTC. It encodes CASSYGHRGGYTF.

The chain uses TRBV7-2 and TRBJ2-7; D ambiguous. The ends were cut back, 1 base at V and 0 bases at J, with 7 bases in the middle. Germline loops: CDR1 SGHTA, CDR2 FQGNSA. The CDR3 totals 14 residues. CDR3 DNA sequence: TGTGCCAGCAGCTTAGGGCACAGCTCCTACGAGCAGTACTTC. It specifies CASSLGHSSYEQYF.

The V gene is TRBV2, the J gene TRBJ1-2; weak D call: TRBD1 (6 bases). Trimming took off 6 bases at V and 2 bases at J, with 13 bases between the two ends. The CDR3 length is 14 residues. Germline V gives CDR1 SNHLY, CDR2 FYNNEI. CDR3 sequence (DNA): TGTGCCAGCAGGAACAGAGGGGGAAACTATGGCTACACCTTC. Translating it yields CASRNRGGNYGYTF.

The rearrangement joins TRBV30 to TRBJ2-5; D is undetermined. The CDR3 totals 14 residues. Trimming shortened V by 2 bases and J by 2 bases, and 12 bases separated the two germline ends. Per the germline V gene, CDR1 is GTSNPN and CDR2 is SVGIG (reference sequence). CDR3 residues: CAWSPPGPQETQYF. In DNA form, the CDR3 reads TGTGCCTGGAGTCCCCCCGGTCCACAAGAGACCCAGTACTTC.